This T cell receptor (beta chain) was retrieved from a study of T cells in localized non-small cell lung cancer. Using immunoSEQ multiplex PCR, the repertoire was profiled, and TCRdb retains in-frame clones only, with some absent. Here the sample spans 75,000 to 95,000 clones, about 87% being singletons. This clone has just one count. Its antigen is as yet unknown. Overall study results and limits: Measurement of T cell clonality placed uninvolved adjacent lung highest, above the level in tumor. Prolonged overall survival went with higher T cell density in the blood. Because only a single region of the tumor was sequenced, heterogeneity remains possible.

Germline loops: CDR1 SGHKS, CDR2 YYEKEE (reference sequence). The CDR3 loop spans 13 amino acids. Trimming took 6 bases from V and 4 from J; bases not matched to a gene: 6. The chain joins TRBV5-5 to TRBJ1-2, with 7 bases that match TRBD1. Sequences were derived from peripheral blood, sampled before any cancer treatment. This TCR derives from a man between 40 and 69 years old with stage I squamous cell lung carcinoma. The CDR3 coding sequence is TGTGCCAGCAACCTACAGGGGTTCTATGGCTACACCTTC. The encoded protein is CASNLQGFYGYTF.